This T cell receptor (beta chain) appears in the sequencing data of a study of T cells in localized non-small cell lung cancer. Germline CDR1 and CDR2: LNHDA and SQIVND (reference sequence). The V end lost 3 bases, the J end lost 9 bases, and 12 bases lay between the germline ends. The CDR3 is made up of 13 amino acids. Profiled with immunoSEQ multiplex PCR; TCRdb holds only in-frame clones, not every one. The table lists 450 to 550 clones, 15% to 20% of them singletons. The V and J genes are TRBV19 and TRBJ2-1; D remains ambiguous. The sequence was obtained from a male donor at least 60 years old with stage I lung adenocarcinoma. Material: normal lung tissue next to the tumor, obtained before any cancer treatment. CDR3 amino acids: CASSISFEGEQFF. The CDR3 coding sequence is TGTGCCAGTAGTATTTCGTTCGAAGGTGAGCAGTTCTTC.